What follows describes a single TCR beta chain. Sequencing was performed with immunoSEQ multiplex PCR; in TCRdb, only in-frame clones are kept and a portion is missing. The table lists 300,000 to 350,000 clones, over 70% of them singletons, with about 6% in the top ten. This specimen belongs to a study of blood T cell repertoires in COVID-19. Germline assignment: CDR1 SGHTA and CDR2 FQGNSA. V was clipped by 2 bases and J by 1 base, with 9 bases between them. There are 14 residues in the CDR3. Sequencing was carried out using peripheral blood. The sequence derives from a woman between 45 and 65 years old with COVID-19, enrolled during active disease. V and J are TRBV7-2 and TRBJ2-7, with D unresolved. DNA of the CDR3: TGTGCCAGCAGCTTAAAGACGGGTTCCTACGAGCAGTACTTC. Protein sequence: CASSLKTGSYEQYF.